These 25 T cell receptor beta chains share one sample of origin, sequenced in a study of beta chain features in type 1 diabetes. Notes on the study in general: Shorter TCRB CDR3s, moderately but significantly so, marked every one of the four CD4+ subsets in Type 1 diabetes patients.

No antigen has been assigned to these receptors. Expressed TCRB transcripts were sequenced because the isolated RNA had all been reverse transcribed beforehand. Profiling relied on immunoSEQ multiplex PCR, and the TCRdb table lists in-frame clones only, not all of them. The sample includes some 640,000 clones, about an eighth of them seen just once. The sequenced sample consisted of naive CD4+ T cells from blood. Receptors were obtained from a young man with type 1 diabetes.

The J gene is TRBJ1-1, the V gene TRBV29-1; perhaps TRBD1 as D (5 bases). The CDR3 length is 13 residues. Germline assignment: CDR1 SQVTM and CDR2 ANQGSEA. V was pared by 4 bases and J by 5 bases, with 14 bases between. The CDR3 region is CSVVKGLGTEAFF. CDR3 coding DNA: TGCAGCGTTGTGAAGGGGTTAGGGACTGAAGCTTTCTTT.

This clone was counted only a few times. This CDR3 is CASSWGRARRETQYF. CDR3 DNA: TGCGCCAGCAGCTGGGGGAGGGCCCGGAGAGAGACCCAGTACTTC. The chain recombines TRBV5-1 with TRBJ2-5, with TRBD2 matching 7 bases. V gave up 3 bases and J gave up 4 bases; unmatched junction bases: 9. The length of the CDR3 is 15 residues. CDR1 and CDR2 (germline): SGHRS, YFSETQ.

The chain joins TRBV20-1 to TRBJ2-1; no clear D. The CDR3 sequence is 11 residues long. V shed 2 bases and J shed 10 bases, with 9 bases lying between them. The germline gives CDR1 DFQATT, CDR2 SNEGSKA (reference sequence). The CDR3, as DNA: TGCAGTGCTAGACGACTTGGCGAGCAGTTCTTC. Translated, it gives CSARRLGEQFF.

This chain connects TRBV7-6 to TRBJ1-5; no clear D. There are 13 residues in the CDR3. V was shortened by 5 bases and J by 2 bases, with 7 bases between the two germline ends. CDR1 and CDR2 from the germline V gene are SGHVS and FNYEAQ. CDR3: CASSQQRNQPQHF. Written as DNA, the CDR3 is TGTGCCAGCAGCCAACAGCGCAATCAGCCCCAGCATTTT.

This chain joins TRBV7-2 and TRBJ2-2; 10 bases agree with TRBD1. The V segment lost 4 bases and the J segment 7 bases; nucleotides outside the gene matches: 6. The CDR3 extends over 15 amino acids. Germline lookup yields CDR1 SGHTA and CDR2 FQGNSA. The CDR3 reads CASSSRTGGVGELFF. The CDR3 nucleotides are TGTGCCAGCAGCTCCAGGACAGGGGGTGTCGGGGAGCTGTTTTTT.

Regarding this clone: The same CDR3 also results from other DNA sequences found in this sample. The chain carries TRBV28 and TRBJ2-7; D unresolved. Germline-derived CDR1 and CDR2 are MDHEN and SYDVKM. The ends were cut back, 5 bases at V and 2 bases at J, with 4 bases in the middle. There are 11 residues in the CDR3. DNA of the CDR3: TGTGCCAGCAGTCTAACCTACGAGCAGTACTTC. Amino acids: CASSLTYEQYF.

In this sample, this clone turned up a few times. The rearrangement links TRBV7-9 to TRBJ1-1; tentative D call: TRBD1 (5 bases). Trimming cost V 4 bases and J 3 bases, with 12 bases left between them. CDR1 SEHNR and CDR2 FQNEAQ come from the germline V gene (reference sequence). This CDR3 contains 14 residues. CDR3 loop: CASSSRGGDTEAFF. In DNA form, the CDR3 reads TGTGCCAGCAGCTCCCGGGGAGGGGACACTGAAGCTTTCTTT.

A remark on this clone: One junction end disagrees with the germline gene, perhaps due to a read error. The genes are TRBV7-7 and TRBJ2-5, with 8 bases lining up with TRBD1. CDR3 length: 15 residues. The germline V gene encodes CDR1 SSHAT and CDR2 FNYEAQ (reference sequence). This chain's CDR3 is CASSTYRDRKETQYF. In DNA, the CDR3 is TGTGCTAGCAGCACTTACCGGGACAGGAAAGAGACCCAGTACTTC.

This clone was detected only a few times. The chain links TRBV19 to TRBJ2-2, with D perhaps TRBD1 (6 bases). The CDR3 has 16 amino acids. Per the germline V gene, CDR1 is LNHDA and CDR2 is SQIVND (reference sequence). The V end was cut by 6 bases, the J end by 6 bases, with 20 bases between. The chain's CDR3 is CASREGMTGYPGELFF. DNA of the CDR3: TGTGCCAGTAGAGAGGGGATGACAGGCTACCCCGGGGAGCTGTTTTTT.

This clone appeared a few times. The genes are TRBV18 and TRBJ2-7; 10 bases line up with TRBD1. V was pared by 6 bases and J by 7 bases, with 12 bases of the junction left unmatched. This CDR3 is 15 amino acids long. Germline assignment: CDR1 KGHSH and CDR2 LQKENI. The CDR3 nucleotides are TGTGCCAGCTCCCCGGGGACAGGGGTCCCTCAGGAGCAGTACTTC. It is translated as CASSPGTGVPQEQYF.

The sample holds a few counts of this clone. The chain couples TRBV6-6 to TRBJ2-6; D unresolved. V was clipped by 0 bases and J by 1 base, with 1 base between them. Germline CDR1 MNHNY, CDR2 SVGAGI (reference sequence). CDR3 length: 14 amino acids. CDR3 loop: CASSYSSGANVLTF. The DNA for the CDR3 is TGTGCCAGCAGTTACTCGTCTGGGGCCAACGTCCTGACTTTC.

This clone was detected a few times. The chain joins TRBV21-1 to TRBJ1-1. TRBV21-1 is a pseudogene locus. This CDR3 is built from 10 residues. The CDR3: CACSCSEAFF. The CDR3 DNA reads TGTGCCTGCTCATGTTCTGAAGCTTTCTTT.

The chain combines TRBV27 with TRBJ1-3; no reliable D call. Germline CDR1 reads MNHEY; CDR2 reads SMNVEV (reference sequence). V lost 6 bases to trimming and J lost 13 bases, with 19 bases between them. The CDR3 sequence is 13 residues long. CDR3 loop: CASSPPSGLSIYF. CDR3 coding DNA: TGTGCCAGCAGCCCGCCGTCCGGGCTCTCGATATATTTT.

The gene calls are TRBV27 and TRBJ2-7; D is unresolved. This CDR3 region has 14 residues. V lost 5 bases and J lost 5, with 16 bases in between. Germline CDR1 MNHEY, CDR2 SMNVEV (reference sequence). The CDR3 is CASSVWSAPHEQYF. The CDR3 nucleotides are TGTGCCAGCAGTGTGTGGTCGGCACCCCACGAGCAGTACTTC.

In this sample, this clone turned up a few times. The V call is TRBV2, the J call TRBJ2-5, with D tentatively TRBD1 (5 bases). CDR1 is SNHLY, CDR2 FYNNEI, per germline. This CDR3 contains 12 residues. The V end was cut by 10 bases, the J end by 0 bases, with 9 bases between. The CDR3 nucleotides read TGTGCCACAGGGATCAACCAAGAGACCCAGTACTTC. It specifies CATGINQETQYF. Combining the CDR3 with reference TRBV2 and TRBJ2-5 gives the whole variable domain EPEVTQTPSHQVTQMGQEVILRCVPISNHLYFYWYRQILGQKVEFLVSFYNNEISEKSEIFDDQFSVERPDGSNFTLKIRSTKLEDSAMYFCATGINQETQYFGPGTRLLVL.

The chain carries TRBV19 and TRBJ1-5, with D possibly matching TRBD1 (5 bases). V lost 7 bases, J lost 6 bases, and 19 bases lay in between. The length of the CDR3 is 15 residues. Per the germline V gene, CDR1 is LNHDA and CDR2 is SQIVND (reference sequence). Here the CDR3 DNA reads TGTGCCAGTACCTCCCCTTGGGGGGTGGCTCAGCCCCAGCATTTT. It translates to CASTSPWGVAQPQHF.

The chain carries TRBV30 and TRBJ1-1; tentative D call: TRBD1 (6 bases). The CDR3 runs to 13 residues. Per germline, CDR1 GTSNPN and CDR2 SVGIG (reference sequence). This chain's CDR3 is CARTRQAQTEAFF. The CDR3 nucleotides are TGTGCGCGTACCCGACAGGCCCAGACTGAAGCTTTCTTT.

This clone has more than one count but fewer than ten. The V call is TRBV7-9, the J call TRBJ2-1; no clear D. CDR3 length: 12 amino acids. CDR1 and CDR2 (germline): SEHNR, FQNEAQ (reference sequence). Trimming stripped 5 bases from V and 9 bases from J, with 11 bases between. CDR3 DNA sequence: TGTGCCAGCAGCCCGTGGCGGACTGAGCAGTTCTTC. Amino acid sequence: CASSPWRTEQFF.

In its sample, this clone was seen a few times. V is TRBV29-1 and J is TRBJ2-1; D perhaps matches TRBD1 (5 bases). V lost 6 bases, J lost 4 bases, and 13 bases lay in between. This CDR3 region has 13 residues. CDR1 is SQVTM and CDR2 is ANQGSEA in the germline V gene. The CDR3 is CSVAGFEYNEQFF. CDR3 DNA sequence: TGCAGCGTGGCAGGGTTTGAATACAATGAGCAGTTCTTC.

The V and J genes are TRBV5-1 and TRBJ2-7; 7 bases are shared with TRBD1. Germline-derived CDR1 and CDR2 are SGHRS and YFSETQ. The CDR3 is 16 amino acids. V lost 4 bases, J lost 7 bases, and 17 bases stayed unmatched. The CDR3 DNA reads TGCGCCAGCAGCCCGGATACAGGGGCCCCCTGGGGGGAGCAGTACTTC. This sequence encodes CASSPDTGAPWGEQYF.

This clone was seen a few times. This chain links TRBV10-3 with TRBJ2-3, with 8 bases fitting TRBD2. Germline V gene data show CDR1 as ENHRY and CDR2 as SYGVKD. The CDR3 has 12 residues. The chain's CDR3 is CAGAGAPDTQYF. Written as DNA, the CDR3 is TGTGCAGGAGCGGGAGCCCCAGATACGCAGTATTTT.

CDR3 in DNA: TGTGCCAGCAGTTACTCAGGGAGATTCCAAGAGACCCAGTACTTC. Its protein is CASSYSGRFQETQYF. V and J are TRBV6-5 and TRBJ2-5; maybe TRBD2 (5 bases). V was shortened by 0 bases and J by 1 base, with 9 bases between the two germline ends. CDR1 is MNHEY and CDR2 is SVGAGI in the germline V gene. The length of the CDR3 is 15 residues.

This sequence joins TRBV7-9 and TRBJ2-2, with 9 bases matching TRBD1. The CDR3 totals 17 residues. V was pared by 5 bases and J by 2 bases, with 9 bases of the junction left unmatched. Germline V CDR1 and CDR2: SEHNR, FQNEAQ (reference sequence). This CDR3 reads CASSILLGQGNTGELFF. Written as DNA, the CDR3 is TGTGCCAGCAGCATCCTGCTGGGACAGGGCAACACCGGGGAGCTGTTTTTT.

The rearrangement uses TRBV23-1 and TRBJ1-5; 8 bases fit TRBD1. TRBV23-1 is treated as an ORF (open reading frame) with a function not yet certain. The CDR3 is 18 residues long. J gave up 9 bases and V 3 bases, and 19 bases lay outside the gene matches. The CDR3 reads CASSHQVPDRGESGPQHF. CDR3 coding DNA: TGCGCCAGCAGTCATCAAGTCCCTGACAGGGGCGAGTCGGGGCCCCAGCATTTT.

This clone came up a few times. The rearrangement uses TRBV5-6 and TRBJ1-4; D remains unclear. Germline V gene sequence: CDR1 SGHDT, CDR2 YYEEEE. The CDR3 is 13 residues long. V shed 5 bases and J shed 5 bases, with 10 bases lying between them. CDR3 nucleotide sequence: TGTGCCAGCAGGAAGGGAGGAAATGAAAAACTGTTTTTT. Translation: CASRKGGNEKLFF.